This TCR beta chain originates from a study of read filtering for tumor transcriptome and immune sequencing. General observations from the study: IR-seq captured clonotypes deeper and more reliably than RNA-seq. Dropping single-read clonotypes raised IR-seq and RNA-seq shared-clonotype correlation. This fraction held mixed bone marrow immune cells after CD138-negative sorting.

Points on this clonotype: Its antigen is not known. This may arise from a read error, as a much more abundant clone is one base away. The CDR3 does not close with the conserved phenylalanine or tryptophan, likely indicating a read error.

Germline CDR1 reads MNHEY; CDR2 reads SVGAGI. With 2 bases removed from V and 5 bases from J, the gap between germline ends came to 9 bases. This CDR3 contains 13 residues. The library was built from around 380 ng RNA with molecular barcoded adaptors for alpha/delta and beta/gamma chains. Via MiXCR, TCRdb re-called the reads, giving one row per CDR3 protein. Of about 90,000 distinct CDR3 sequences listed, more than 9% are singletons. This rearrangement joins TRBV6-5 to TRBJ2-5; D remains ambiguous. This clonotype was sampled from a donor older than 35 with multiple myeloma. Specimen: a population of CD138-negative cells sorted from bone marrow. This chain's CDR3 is CASSYHRSETQYL. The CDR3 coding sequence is TGTGCCAGCAGTTACCACCGGAGCGAGACCCAGTACCTC.